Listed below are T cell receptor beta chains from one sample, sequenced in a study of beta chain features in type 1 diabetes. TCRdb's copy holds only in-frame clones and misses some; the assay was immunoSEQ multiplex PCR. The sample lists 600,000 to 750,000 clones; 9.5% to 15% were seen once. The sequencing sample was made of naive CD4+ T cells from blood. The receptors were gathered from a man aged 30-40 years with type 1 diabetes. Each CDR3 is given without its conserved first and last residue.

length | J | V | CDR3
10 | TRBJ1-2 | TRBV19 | ASTGRSYGYT
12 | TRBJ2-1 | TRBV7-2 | ASSSDRGVNEQF
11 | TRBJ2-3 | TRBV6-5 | ASSYDSTDTQY
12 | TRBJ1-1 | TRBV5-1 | ASSPGTGGTEAF
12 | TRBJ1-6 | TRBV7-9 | ASSSTGPGSPLH
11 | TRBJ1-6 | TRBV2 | ASSAIGHTPLH
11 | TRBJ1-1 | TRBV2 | ASRADMNTEAF
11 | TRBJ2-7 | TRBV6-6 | ASTQTGPYEQY
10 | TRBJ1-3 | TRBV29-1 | SVLVAGNTIY
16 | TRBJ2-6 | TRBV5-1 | ASSSDPTAWSGANVLT
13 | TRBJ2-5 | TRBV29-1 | SVALGSALGETQY
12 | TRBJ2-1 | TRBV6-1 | ASSVEQTYNEQF
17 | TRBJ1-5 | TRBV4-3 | ASSQSRAGKVNSNQPQH
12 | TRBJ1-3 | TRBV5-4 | ASSPWGDGNTIY
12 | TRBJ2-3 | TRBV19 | ASSPERGADTQY
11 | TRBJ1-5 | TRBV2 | ASRRDSNQPQH
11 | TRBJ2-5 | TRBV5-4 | ASSSRGGETQY
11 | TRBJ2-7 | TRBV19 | ASRRQDSYEQY
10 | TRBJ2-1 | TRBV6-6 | ASSYYSNEQF
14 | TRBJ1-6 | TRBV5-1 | ASSLDAAGTNSPLH
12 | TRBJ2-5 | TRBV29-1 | SVLPLAGVGTQY
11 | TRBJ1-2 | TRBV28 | ASSFTGGGGYT
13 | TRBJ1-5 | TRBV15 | ATSSSRVSNQPQH
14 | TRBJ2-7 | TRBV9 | ASSVGAGRDNYEQY
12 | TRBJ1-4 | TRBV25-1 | ASSEYRGDEKLF
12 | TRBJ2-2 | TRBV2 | ASRNDGNTGELF
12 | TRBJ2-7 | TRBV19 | ASKNSRSSYEQY
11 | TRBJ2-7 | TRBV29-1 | SVAAGGAYEQY
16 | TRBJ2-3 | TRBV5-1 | ASSLGQMTSGGTDTQY
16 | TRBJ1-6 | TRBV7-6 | ASSKHPGRGQGDSPLH
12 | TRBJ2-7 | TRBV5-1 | ASRGQGATYEQY
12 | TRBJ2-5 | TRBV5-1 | ASSLGRAQETQY
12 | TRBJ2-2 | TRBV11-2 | ASSLTGATGELF
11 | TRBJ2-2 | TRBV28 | ACEKQGPGELF
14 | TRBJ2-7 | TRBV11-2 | ASSYYTIKSSYEQY
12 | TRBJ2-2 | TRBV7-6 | ASRRQENTGELF
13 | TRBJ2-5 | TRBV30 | AWSVTRGAYETQY
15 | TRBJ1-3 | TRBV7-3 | ASSSYGTPFSGNTIY
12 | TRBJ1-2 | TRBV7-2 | ASHQGDSGYGYT